These T cell receptor beta chains were read from a single sample in a study of radiotherapy plus CTLA-4 blockade in lung cancer. TCRdb's table, derived via immunoSEQ multiplex PCR, lists solely in-frame clones and lacks some. The sample has roughly 100,000 clones; around 83% are singletons. Sequenced material: peripheral blood, taken from a patient treated with radiotherapy plus ipilimumab. These receptors were collected from a human donor with non-small cell lung cancer that progressed on radiotherapy plus ipilimumab. CDR3s include the opening cysteine and the closing phenylalanine or tryptophan. D genes are given only for firm matches. Some rows mark clone size as missing; the rest say once, few, many or name a class of expanded clone.

TRBV7-9	TRBD2	TRBJ2-1	-	TGTGCCAGCAGGCTAGCGGGAGAGAACAATGAGCAGTTCTTC	CASRLAGENNEQFF
TRBV11-2	-	TRBJ1-1	once	TGTGCCAGCAGCTCCGGGACATGGACTGAAGCTTTCTTT	CASSSGTWTEAFF
TRBV5-1	TRBD1	TRBJ2-1	-	TGCGCCAGCAGCTTGGCCCGGGACAGAGGCTCCTACAATGAGCAGTTCTTC	CASSLARDRGSYNEQFF
TRBV27	-	TRBJ2-7	-	TGTGCCAGCAGTTGGGACGGCACCTACGAGCAGTACTTC	CASSWDGTYEQYF
TRBV5-1	-	TRBJ2-5	-	TGCGCCAGCAGCGAAGGACCAGAGGAGACCCAGTACTTC	CASSEGPEETQYF
TRBV29-1	TRBD2	TRBJ2-3	once	TGCAGCGTTGAAGATTCCCAGCGGGGTACAGATACGCAGTATTTT	CSVEDSQRGTDTQYF
TRBV21-1	-	TRBJ2-1	-	TGTGCCAGGGGGACATATTCCTACAATGAGCAGTTCTTC	CARGTYSYNEQFF
TRBV9	-	TRBJ1-4	few	TGTGCCAGCAGCGCAAGGGGGAACGAAAAACTGTTTTTT	CASSARGNEKLFF
TRBV18	-	TRBJ2-2	-	TGTGCCAGCTCATCACGAGGGGAAGGCGGGGAGCTGTTTTTT	CASSSRGEGGELFF
TRBV5-1	-	TRBJ2-5	-	TGCGCCAGCAGCTTGGTCTGGGGAGAGACCCAGTACTTC	CASSLVWGETQYF
TRBV7-9	TRBD2	TRBJ2-1	-	TGTGCCAGCAGCTTAGTTCGGCTAGCGGGACTGGTTGAGCAGTTCTTC	CASSLVRLAGLVEQFF
TRBV7-8	-	TRBJ1-5	-	TGTGCCAGCAGTGCACGGAGGGGGGATCAGCCCCAGCATTTT	CASSARRGDQPQHF
TRBV19	-	TRBJ1-1	-	TGTGCCAGTAGTATACCTGGAGGGAGCACTGAAGCTTTCTTT	CASSIPGGSTEAFF
TRBV6-5	TRBD2	TRBJ2-7	-	TGTGCCAGCGGGATAGCGGGCGGGTACGAGCAGTACTTC	CASGIAGGYEQYF
TRBV27	TRBD1	TRBJ2-7	-	TGTGCCAGCAGTCCGGGGACAGGGCCGATCTACGAGCAGTACTTC	CASSPGTGPIYEQYF
TRBV2	-	TRBJ2-3	-	TGTGCCAGCAGTGTTGTCAGGGTCACAGATACGCAATATTTT	CASSVVRVTDTQYF
TRBV29-1	-	TRBJ2-1	-	TGCAGCGTTCGGGACTCCGGGGAGTTCTTC	CSVRDSGEFF
TRBV28	TRBD1	TRBJ2-5	once	TGTGCCAGCAGTTCCGGACAGGGATTAAAGACCCAGTACTTC	CASSSGQGLKTQYF
TRBV13	-	TRBJ2-7	-	TGTGCCAGCAGCCCAGGGAGTTATCGCTACGAGCAGTACTTC	CASSPGSYRYEQYF
TRBV11-2	-	TRBJ1-1	-	TGTGCCAGCAGCCCGCTGGGGGGGTCCCTGTTGGGCACTGAAGCTTTCTTT	CASSPLGGSLLGTEAFF
TRBV5-4	-	TRBJ1-1	once	TGTGCCAGCAGCTTGATTACTGGGAACACTGAAGCTTTCTTT	CASSLITGNTEAFF
TRBV28	TRBD2	TRBJ2-7	-	TGTGCCAGCAGGAGGACTAGCGGGAGTGCCTACGAGCAGTACTTC	CASRRTSGSAYEQYF
TRBV5-8	TRBD2	TRBJ2-3	-	TGTGCCAGCAACCGACTAGCGGGAGTCACAGATACGCAGTATTTT	CASNRLAGVTDTQYF
TRBV7-2	TRBD1	TRBJ2-3	-	TGTGCCAGCAGCCTAGGACAGGGGGCAGGAGATACGCAGTATTTT	CASSLGQGAGDTQYF
TRBV11-2	-	TRBJ1-1	few	TGTGCCAGCAGCTTAGGGGGCAGCAGGGTGCGCACTGAAGCTTTCTTT	CASSLGGSRVRTEAFF
TRBV30	-	TRBJ2-3	once	TGTGCCTGGAGTCCGACTCCACCTACCGCAGATACGCAGTATTTT	CAWSPTPPTADTQYF
TRBV14	-	TRBJ2-1	-	TGTGCCAGCAGCCCGCGTACAGGGATCGGCGATGAGCAGTTCTTC	CASSPRTGIGDEQFF
TRBV7-6	-	TRBJ1-5	-	TGTGCCAGCAGCCTTAGTGCGGGTAGCAATCAGCCCCAGCATTTT	CASSLSAGSNQPQHF
TRBV28	TRBD1	TRBJ2-1	-	TGTGCCAGCACAGGGGGCAACTATAGCTCCTACAATGAGCAGTTCTTC	CASTGGNYSSYNEQFF
TRBV7-2	-	TRBJ2-2	few	TGTGCCAGCAGCTTAGATCTCGTTAGCGCAGAAACCGGGGAGCTGTTTTTT	CASSLDLVSAETGELFF
TRBV6-1	-	TRBJ1-5	-	TGTGCCAGCATCCAACGGGTCTATAGCAATCAGCCCCAGCATTTT	CASIQRVYSNQPQHF
TRBV11-1	-	TRBJ1-2	-	TGTGCCAGCAGCTACCGGGACCCGGGCTTCTATGGCTACACCTTC	CASSYRDPGFYGYTF
TRBV20-1	-	TRBJ2-5	-	TGCAGTGCTGGAGCCCCGGAGACCCAGTACTTC	CSAGAPETQYF
TRBV9	TRBD1	TRBJ2-7	-	TGTGCCAGCAGCGTAGAGGCCCAGGGGGTCTACGAGCAGTACTTC	CASSVEAQGVYEQYF
TRBV5-6	-	TRBJ2-7	-	TGTGCCAGCAGCTTGGCCGTCTGCGAGCAGTACTTC	CASSLAVCEQYF
TRBV18	-	TRBJ2-3	-	TGTGCCAGCTCACCAGTAGAGGGGGATACGCAGTATTTT	CASSPVEGDTQYF
TRBV19	-	TRBJ1-2	-	TGTGCCAGTAGTATTTCAGTCGGGGACTATGGCTACACCTTC	CASSISVGDYGYTF
TRBV5-6	-	TRBJ1-4	-	TGTGCCAGCAGTATGTGGGACACTCAGCAGGAACTGTTTTTT	CASSMWDTQQELFF
TRBV7-9	-	TRBJ2-7	-	TGTGCCAGCAGCTTAGAGGTCGGGCCCCAGCAGTACTTC	CASSLEVGPQQYF
TRBV5-6	-	TRBJ2-5	-	TGTGCCAGCAGCTTGGCACCTAGCTGGGGGCAAGAGACCCAGTACTTC	CASSLAPSWGQETQYF
TRBV10-3	-	TRBJ2-3	-	TGTGCCATCAAACCGGGACTGGGCACAGATACGCAGTATTTT	CAIKPGLGTDTQYF
TRBV5-4	TRBD2	TRBJ2-1	-	TGTGCCAGCAGCGGGAGGGGAGCGGGAGTTGGGAGGGGGGAGCAGTTCTTC	CASSGRGAGVGRGEQFF
TRBV7-9	TRBD1	TRBJ2-1	-	TGTGCCAGCAGCGAAGGACAGGGCAGCAATGAGCAGTTCTTC	CASSEGQGSNEQFF
TRBV5-4	-	TRBJ1-1	few	TGTGCCAGCAGCTGGGACCTCAAGAACACTGAAGCTTTCTTT	CASSWDLKNTEAFF
TRBV27	-	TRBJ2-1	-	TGTGCCAGCAGTTTATTTGGGTCGCCTTACAATGAGCAGTTCTTC	CASSLFGSPYNEQFF
TRBV5-6	-	TRBJ2-5	-	TGTGCCAGCAGTCTGGACATACAAGAGACCCAGTACTTC	CASSLDIQETQYF